A selection of T cell receptor beta chains follows, all from one sample in a study of identical twins. TCRdb recomputed calls from the 5' RACE reads with MiXCR, one row per CDR3 protein. The sample lists 450,000 or so distinct CDR3 sequences, 14% occurring once. These same records also appear under a second study, on yellow fever vaccine responses in identical twins.

Sequenced input: CD4+ T cells sorted from blood. The source of these receptors is a woman younger than 30 in good health. CDR3s include the opening cysteine and the closing phenylalanine or tryptophan. A D gene is named only where the DNA matches it firmly. The size of a clone is reported for some rows only, either as once, few or many, or as a class for expanded clones.

v_call,clone_size,d_call,j_call,cdr3_nt,cdr3_aa
TRBV24-1,.,TRBD2,TRBJ2-1,TGTGCCACCAGTGATCAGGGACTAGCGGGAATAGATGAGCAGTTCTTC,CATSDQGLAGIDEQFF
TRBV20-1,few,.,TRBJ2-1,TGCAGTGCTAGTTACGGGAGTAAGTTCGGCAATGAGCAGTTCTTC,CSASYGSKFGNEQFF
TRBV29-1,.,.,TRBJ2-5,TGCAGCGTTGCCTCGGCCTCAGAGACCCAGTACTTC,CSVASASETQYF
TRBV6-5,.,.,TRBJ2-5,TGTGCCAGCAGTGACACTCCCGAGACCCAGTACTTC,CASSDTPETQYF
TRBV28,.,TRBD2,TRBJ2-1,TGTGCCAGCAGTTTGGGCGGGAGACCATACAATGAGCAGTTCTTC,CASSLGGRPYNEQFF
TRBV4-3,few,.,TRBJ2-7,TGCGCCAGCAGCCCACGGCACGGCCCCTACGAGCAGTACTTC,CASSPRHGPYEQYF
TRBV6-1,.,.,TRBJ2-5,TGTGCCAGCAGTACCCACAGGGTAGAGACCCAGTACTTC,CASSTHRVETQYF
TRBV9,few,.,TRBJ2-2,TGTGCCAGCAGCGTAGTCGCCAGTGCCAACACCGGGGAGCTGTTTTTT,CASSVVASANTGELFF
TRBV20-1,.,TRBD2,TRBJ2-2,TGCAGTGCTAGCGTAATAGCGGGGCGCCGGGGCGGGGAGCTGTTTTTT,CSASVIAGRRGGELFF
TRBV20-1,.,.,TRBJ2-1,TGCAGCGCCGCGGAGTGGCTTTTAAATGAGCAGTTCTTC,CSAAEWLLNEQFF
TRBV11-2,.,.,TRBJ2-3,TGTGCCAGCAGCTTAGATCGTCGGGCAGACCCTAGCACAGATACGCAGTATTTT,CASSLDRRADPSTDTQYF